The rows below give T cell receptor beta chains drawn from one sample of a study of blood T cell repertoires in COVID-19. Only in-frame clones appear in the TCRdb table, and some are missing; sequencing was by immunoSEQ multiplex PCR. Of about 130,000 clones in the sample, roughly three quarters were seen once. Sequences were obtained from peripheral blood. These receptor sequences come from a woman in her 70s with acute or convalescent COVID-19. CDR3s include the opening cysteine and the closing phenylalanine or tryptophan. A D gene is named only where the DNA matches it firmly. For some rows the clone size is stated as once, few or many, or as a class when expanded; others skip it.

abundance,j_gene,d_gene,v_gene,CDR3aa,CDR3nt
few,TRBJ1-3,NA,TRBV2,CASREGTALDGNTIYF,TGTGCCAGCAGGGAGGGGACGGCCCTTGATGGAAACACCATATATTTT
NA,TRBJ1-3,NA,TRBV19,CASSRSLTGNTIYF,TGTGCCAGTAGTAGGAGCTTGACTGGAAACACCATATATTTT
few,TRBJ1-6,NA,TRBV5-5,CASSLGSRTANNSPLHF,TGTGCCAGCAGCTTGGGGAGTCGGACAGCGAATAATTCACCCCTCCACTTT
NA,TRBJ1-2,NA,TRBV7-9,CASSPPEGGYTF,TGTGCCAGCAGCCCTCCGGAGGGCGGCTACACCTTC
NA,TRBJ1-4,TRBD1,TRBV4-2,CASSQARQGGAELFF,TGTGCCAGCAGCCAGGCCCGACAGGGTGGGGCGGAACTGTTTTTT
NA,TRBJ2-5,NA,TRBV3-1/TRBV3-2,CAISVGAQETQYF,TGTGCCATTAGCGTGGGGGCCCAAGAGACCCAGTACTTC
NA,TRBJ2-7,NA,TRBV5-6,CASSLRRSGWDEQYF,TGTGCCAGCAGCTTGAGACGGAGCGGGTGGGACGAGCAGTACTTC
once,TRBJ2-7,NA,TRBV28,CASSLSWTGSYEQYF,TGTGCCAGCAGTTTATCCTGGACTGGATCCTACGAGCAGTACTTC
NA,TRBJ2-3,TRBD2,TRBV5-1,CASSFLSGRTSDTQYF,TGCGCCAGCAGCTTTCTAAGCGGGAGAACCTCAGATACGCAGTATTTT
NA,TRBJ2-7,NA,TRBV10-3,CAISSPDYFSYEQYF,TGTGCCATCAGTAGCCCGGACTACTTCTCCTACGAGCAGTACTTC
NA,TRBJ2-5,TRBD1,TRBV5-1,CASSSGQTQETQYF,TGCGCCAGCAGCTCGGGACAGACTCAAGAGACCCAGTACTTC
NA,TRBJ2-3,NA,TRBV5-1,CASSLEAPVPDTQYF,TGCGCCAGCAGCTTGGAAGCGCCGGTACCAGATACGCAGTATTTT
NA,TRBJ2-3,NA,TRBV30,CAWSGRDADTQYF,TGTGCCTGGAGTGGGAGGGACGCAGATACGCAGTATTTT
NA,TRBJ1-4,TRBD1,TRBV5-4,CASSQGQGGNEKLFF,TGTGCCAGCAGCCAGGGACAGGGGGGTAATGAAAAACTGTTTTTT
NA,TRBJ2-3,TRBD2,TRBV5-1,CASSLARAGVVGTDTQYF,TGCGCCAGCAGCTTGGCCCGAGCGGGAGTAGTGGGCACAGATACGCAGTATTTT
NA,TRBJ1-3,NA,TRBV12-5,CASGAGGAGNTIYF,TGTGCTAGTGGTGCCGGGGGAGCTGGAAACACCATATATTTT
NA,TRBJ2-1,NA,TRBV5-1,CASSPRGEGFYNEQFF,TGCGCCAGCAGCCCGCGGGGAGAGGGGTTCTACAATGAGCAGTTCTTC
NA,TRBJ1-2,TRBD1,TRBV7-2,CASSLVSPRGKGGYTF,TGTGCCAGCAGCTTAGTCTCGCCCAGGGGGAAGGGCGGCTACACCTTC
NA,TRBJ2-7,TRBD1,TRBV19,CASSSTGQTYEQYF,TGTGCCAGTAGTTCCACGGGACAGACCTACGAGCAGTACTTC
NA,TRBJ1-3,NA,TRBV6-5,CASSYGAPPGNTIYF,TGTGCCAGCAGTTATGGGGCCCCGCCTGGAAACACCATATATTTT
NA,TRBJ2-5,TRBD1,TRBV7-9,CASSFTGGLQETQYF,TGTGCCAGCAGCTTTACAGGGGGCTTGCAGGAGACCCAGTACTTC
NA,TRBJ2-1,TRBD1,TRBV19,CASSTTGEDEQFF,TGTGCCAGTAGTACGACAGGGGAAGATGAGCAGTTCTTC